This T cell receptor beta chain was recovered during a study of molecular identifiers for immune sequencing clone quantification. Study details: Naive CD8 cell RNA, from around 20,000 or 99,000 cells, was split five ways in replicates, with four sequenced. Study-wide findings and caveats: Researchers reportedly could pick up spiked Jurkat TCR RNA from one cell mixed into 1 million or so naive cells. Clones that exceeded 20 RNA copies held over 98% of effector molecules, yet under 1% in naive cells.

This CDR3 is 15 amino acids long. CDR1 DFQATT and CDR2 SNEGSKA come from the germline V gene (reference sequence). Bulk TCR libraries were made with methods that had been previously described and with listed TCR primers. TCRdb called the PCR reads again in MiXCR, with one record for every CDR3 protein. The data hold 300,000 to 400,000 distinct CDR3 sequences, with 20% to 25% observed a single time. Remarks on this clonotype: What it recognizes is unknown. A clone one base away is much larger, so this may be a read error.

This TCR was sampled from a human donor in good health. Some libraries in this study had Jurkat cell RNA spiked in. The gene calls are TRBV20-1 and TRBJ2-1; D is undetermined. The specimen sequenced was naive CD8+ T cells from blood, with Jurkat cell RNA spiked in. Subset noted: FACS-sorted CD8+CD4-CCR7+CD45RA+ naive T cells. The DNA of the CDR3 is TGCAGTGCTAGACCCTCGAGCGAGAACTACAGTGAGCAGTTCTTC. Amino acids: CSARPSSENYSEQFF.